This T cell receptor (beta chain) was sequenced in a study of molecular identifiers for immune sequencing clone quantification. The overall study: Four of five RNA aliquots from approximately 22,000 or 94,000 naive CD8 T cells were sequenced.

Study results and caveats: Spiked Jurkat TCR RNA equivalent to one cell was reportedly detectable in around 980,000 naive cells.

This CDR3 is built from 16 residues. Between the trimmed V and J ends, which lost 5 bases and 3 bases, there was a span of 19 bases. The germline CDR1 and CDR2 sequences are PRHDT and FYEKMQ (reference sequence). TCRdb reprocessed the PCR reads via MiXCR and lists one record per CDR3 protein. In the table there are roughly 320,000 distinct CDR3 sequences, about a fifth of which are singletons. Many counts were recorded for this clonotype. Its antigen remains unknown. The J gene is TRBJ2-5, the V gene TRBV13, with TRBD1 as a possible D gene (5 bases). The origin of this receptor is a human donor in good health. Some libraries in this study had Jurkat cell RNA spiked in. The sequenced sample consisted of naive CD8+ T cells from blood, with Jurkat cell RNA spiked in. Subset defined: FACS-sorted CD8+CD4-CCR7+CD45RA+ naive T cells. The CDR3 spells CASSATSTTAKETQYF. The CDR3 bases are TGTGCCAGCAGCGCGACCTCCACGACAGCGAAAGAGACCCAGTACTTC.